The 25 T cell receptor beta chains presented below share a single source sample, sequenced in a study of regulatory T cells in long-lasting Graves disease. Researchers made TCR beta libraries by using iRepertoire HTBI primers and running Arm-PCR on CDR3 regions. TCRdb passed the multiplex PCR reads through MiXCR, listing each CDR3 protein once. The profile shows 250,000 or so distinct CDR3 sequences, roughly a fifth of them singletons. The time point denotes: newly diagnosed GD, antithyroid drugs for less than 3 months. RNA from PBMCs was the source of the TCR library. The sequencing here drew on peripheral blood mononuclear cells (PBMCs), taken at new diagnosis, from a patient treated with antithyroid drugs. Every receptor here comes from a female donor with Graves disease.

The chain couples TRBV5-4 to TRBJ1-2, with D unclear. CDR1 and CDR2 (germline): SGHNT, YYREEE (reference sequence). Trimming took off 5 bases at V and 2 bases at J, with 13 bases between the two ends. The CDR3 spans 14 residues. The CDR3 bases are TGTGCCAGCAGGCCTGACGGGAGGAACTATGGCTACACCTTC. Protein sequence: CASRPDGRNYGYTF.

This clonotype has ten or more counts. This chain joins TRBV7-2 and TRBJ2-3, with 10 bases lining up with TRBD2. Trimming cost V 4 bases and J 9 bases; bases outside gene matches: 22. The CDR3 is 19 residues long. Germline V gene sequence: CDR1 SGHTA, CDR2 FQGNSA. In DNA form, the CDR3 reads TGTGCCAGCAGCTCCTCGCCCCGTTCTAGCGGGGGACGGGGTAAGACGCAGTATTTT. As protein: CASSSSPRSSGGRGKTQYF.

This clonotype showed up many times. The chain links TRBV20-1 to TRBJ2-3, with 7 bases fitting TRBD2. Trimming at V came to 6 bases and at J to 5 bases, leaving 14 bases not matched to a gene. This CDR3 has 15 residues. Germline CDR1 is DFQATT and CDR2 is SNEGSKA (reference sequence). CDR3 region: CSALRAAGVIDTQYF. CDR3 nucleotide sequence: TGCAGTGCCCTTCGGGCGGCGGGAGTCATAGATACGCAGTATTTT.

This clonotype occurred many times. The gene calls are TRBV28 and TRBJ2-7, with a possible D match to TRBD1 (5 bases). The CDR3 contains 15 residues. Between the trimmed V and J ends, which lost 3 bases and 0 bases, there was a span of 12 bases. The germline CDR1 and CDR2 sequences are MDHEN and SYDVKM. In DNA form, the CDR3 reads TGTGCCAGCAGTTTTTTGGGGCCTAGCTCCTACGAGCAGTACTTC. It specifies CASSFLGPSSYEQYF.

V and J are TRBV11-2 and TRBJ1-3; D unclear. Trimming took off 1 base at V and 4 bases at J, with 11 bases between the two ends. The CDR3 consists of 15 residues. In germline, CDR1 is SGHAT, CDR2 FQNNGV. The CDR3 sequence is CASSLASESGNTIYF. CDR3 in DNA: TGTGCCAGCAGCTTAGCTTCGGAGTCGGGAAACACCATATATTTT.

This clonotype was counted many times. The chain joins TRBV6-2 or TRBV6-3 to TRBJ2-7, with D perhaps TRBD2 (5 bases). The CDR3 covers 11 residues. The V end was cut by 6 bases, the J end by 11 bases, with 14 bases between. Germline V gives CDR1 MNHEY, CDR2 SVGEGT. The CDR3: CASSSGVGEYF. DNA of the CDR3: TGTGCCAGCAGCTCCGGGGTCGGGGAGTACTTC.

This clonotype was found a few times. The chain is built from TRBV6-5 and TRBJ2-3, with a tentative D call TRBD2 (6 bases). The length of the CDR3 is 14 residues. Trimming removed 1 base at V and 4 bases at J, with 9 bases between. Germline CDR1 and CDR2: MNHEY and SVGAGI. The CDR3 DNA is TGTGCCAGCAGTTACTTGGAGGGCCCAGATACGCAGTATTTT. Amino acids: CASSYLEGPDTQYF.

This sequence joins TRBV19 and TRBJ1-2; D gene uncertain. CDR1 and CDR2 (germline): LNHDA, SQIVND (reference sequence). CDR3 length: 16 residues. The V end lost 3 bases, the J end lost 2 bases, and 16 bases lay between the germline ends. The CDR3 protein is CASSITPPGLNYGYTF. For the CDR3, the DNA is TGTGCCAGTAGTATTACCCCCCCAGGCTTAAACTATGGCTACACCTTC.

The genes are TRBV30 and TRBJ1-1; D remains ambiguous. The CDR3 is 13 amino acids. The V end was cut by 0 bases, the J end by 7 bases, with 12 bases between. The V gene's germline CDR1 is GTSNPN and CDR2 SVGIG (reference sequence). The CDR3, as DNA: TGTGCCTGGAGTGTACTAGTTAAAAATGAAGCTTTCTTT. It specifies CAWSVLVKNEAFF.

This chain connects TRBV19 to TRBJ1-4; unclear D gene. CDR3 length: 16 residues. The V gene lost 5 bases and the J gene lost 4 bases, with 17 bases spanning the gap. Per the germline V gene, CDR1 is LNHDA and CDR2 is SQIVND (reference sequence). The CDR3 DNA reads as TGTGCCAGTAGTCTTTCGGACCGAACCTATAATGAAAAACTGTTTTTT. This sequence encodes CASSLSDRTYNEKLFF.

This clonotype was counted at least ten times. V usage is TRBV20-1 and J usage is TRBJ2-2; TRBD2 matches 12 bases. Germline V gene lookup returns CDR1 DFQATT and CDR2 SNEGSKA (reference sequence). Trimming cost V 0 bases and J 6 bases; bases outside gene matches: 5. CDR3 length: 16 amino acids. The CDR3 DNA reads TGCAGTGCTAGAGATCGGACTAGCGGGACGTCCGGGGAGCTGTTTTTT. It yields the protein CSARDRTSGTSGELFF.

Concerning this clonotype: A far larger clone lies a single base away; this is likely a read error. The chain is built from TRBV7-2 and TRBJ2-5; 8 bases are a match to TRBD1. The V gene end was trimmed by 3 bases and the J gene end by 11 bases; junction bases not matched to a gene: 11. This CDR3 is built from 14 residues. Germline values: CDR1 SGHTA, CDR2 FQGNSA. CDR3 DNA: TGTGCCAGCAGCTTTGCGGGACAGGCCTACGGGCAGTACTTC. This gives the protein CASSFAGQAYGQYF.

This clonotype has a count of ten or more. The chain carries TRBV7-9 and TRBJ1-3; D is uncertain. This CDR3 is 14 amino acids long. Trimming cost V 2 bases and J 4 bases, with 9 bases left between them. From germline, CDR1 is SEHNR and CDR2 FQNEAQ (reference sequence). CDR3 sequence (DNA): TGTGCCAGCAGCTTAACCTATTCAGGAAACACCATATATTTT. It specifies CASSLTYSGNTIYF.

As for this clonotype: This clone may be a read error of a much larger clone one base away. The J gene is TRBJ1-4, the V gene TRBV14; D is perhaps TRBD1 (5 bases). The V gene lost 1 base and the J gene lost 6 bases, with 15 bases spanning the gap. Germline loops: CDR1 SGHDN, CDR2 FVKESK. The length of the CDR3 is 16 residues. This chain's CDR3 is CASSQGQGAVHEKLFF. The CDR3 DNA is TGTGCCAGCAGCCAAGGTCAAGGGGCCGTTCATGAAAAACTGTTTTTT.

This clonotype was seen repeatedly, ten times or more. The chain couples TRBV6-1 to TRBJ1-2; possible D gene TRBD1, 5 bases. CDR3 length: 13 amino acids. Germline lookup yields CDR1 MNHNS and CDR2 SASEGT. With 7 bases removed from V and 6 bases from J, the gap between germline ends came to 15 bases. The CDR3 DNA is TGTGCCAGCACCAGATGGGGGAGTGATGGCTACACCTTC. The encoded protein is CASTRWGSDGYTF.

Notes on this clonotype: At one of its ends the junction is not consistent with the germline gene, which may arise from a read error. The chain is built from TRBV6-9 and TRBJ2-7, with D uncertain. This CDR3 has 15 amino acids. In germline, CDR1 is MNHGY, CDR2 SVAAGI. CDR3 DNA: TGTGCCAGCAGTTACTCATCGACGGCCTCCTCCGAGCAGTACTTC. This sequence encodes CASSYSSTASSEQYF.

This clonotype was seen repeatedly, ten times or more. This chain links TRBV12-5 with TRBJ2-1; 8 bases match TRBD1. The trim removed 2 bases at V and 6 bases at J, leaving 3 bases unmatched. The CDR3 consists of 14 residues. The germline V gene has CDR1 LGHNT and CDR2 FRNRAP. The CDR3 region is CASGLTGGSNEQFF. The CDR3 DNA is TGTGCTAGTGGTTTGACAGGGGGTAGCAATGAGCAGTTCTTC.

This clonotype was counted at least ten times. The J gene is TRBJ1-3, the V gene TRBV10-3; no reliable D call. V was clipped by 0 bases and J by 0 bases, with 9 bases between them. The germline V gene has CDR1 ENHRY and CDR2 SYGVKD. The CDR3 runs to 16 residues. The CDR3 loop reads CAISESGPNSGNTIYF. DNA of the CDR3: TGTGCCATCAGTGAGTCGGGTCCGAACTCTGGAAACACCATATATTTT.

This clonotype was observed at least ten times. The chain carries TRBV18 and TRBJ2-1; TRBD1 is a possible D gene (7 bases). The CDR3 is 14 amino acids. V lost 1 base to trimming and J lost 8 bases, with 12 bases between them. The germline gives CDR1 KGHSH, CDR2 LQKENI. The CDR3 here is CASSPRQGGDEQFF. In nucleotides, the CDR3 is TGTGCCAGCTCACCACGTCAGGGGGGAGATGAGCAGTTCTTC.

The sample holds many counts of this clonotype. The CDR3 bases are TGTGCCAGCAGTTTCGGAGGGGAGACAGATACGCAGTATTTT. Translated: CASSFGGETDTQYF. The chain recombines TRBV12-3 or TRBV12-4 with TRBJ2-3, with D possibly TRBD2 on 6 matching bases. This CDR3 region has 14 residues. The ends were cut back, 3 bases at V and 3 bases at J, with 10 bases in the middle.

In its sample, this clonotype was seen many times. The chain is built from TRBV7-3 and TRBJ2-1, with 7 bases lining up with TRBD1. The V and J ends lost 2 bases and 3 bases, in that order; junction bases with no gene match: 4. The germline gives CDR1 SGHTA, CDR2 FQGTGA. This CDR3 region has 15 residues. CDR3 amino acids: CASSLEGGGYNEQFF. The CDR3 nucleotides read TGTGCCAGCAGCTTAGAAGGGGGCGGCTACAATGAGCAGTTCTTC.

This clonotype was observed at least ten times. The chain is built from TRBV12-3 or TRBV12-4 and TRBJ1-6; D gene uncertain. V dropped 1 base and J dropped 10 bases, with 14 bases sitting between them. This CDR3 is built from 15 residues. CDR3: CASSLEVHFGSPLHF. The DNA of the CDR3 is TGTGCCAGCAGTTTAGAGGTCCATTTTGGGTCACCCCTCCACTTT.

This clonotype was seen many times. The chain combines TRBV24-1 with TRBJ2-1, with TRBD2 identical over 10 bases. Losses at the gene ends were 6 bases for V and 7 bases for J; bases not matched to a gene: 11. The CDR3 has 16 amino acids. Germline lookup yields CDR1 KGHDR and CDR2 SFDVKD. CDR3 bases: TGTGCCACCAGTCCCGAAAGACTAGCGGGCAGGAATGAGCAGTTCTTC. Its protein is CATSPERLAGRNEQFF.

This clonotype was seen repeatedly, ten times or more. The rearrangement joins TRBV18 to TRBJ1-2; 11 bases agree with TRBD1. V lost 6 bases, J lost 6 bases, and 6 bases stayed unmatched. The CDR3 loop spans 14 amino acids. The germline V gene has CDR1 KGHSH and CDR2 LQKENI. The CDR3: CASSRGQGEDGYTF. The CDR3 region has the DNA TGTGCCAGCTCGAGGGGACAGGGGGAAGATGGCTACACCTTC.

This clonotype occurred many times. The V gene is TRBV9, the J gene TRBJ2-3, with D maybe TRBD2 (5 bases). The V gene lost 0 bases and the J gene lost 0 bases, with 5 bases spanning the gap. Per the germline V gene, CDR1 is SGDLS and CDR2 is YYNGEE. The CDR3 contains 14 residues. CDR3 sequence: CASSVGTSTDTQYF. In DNA, the CDR3 is TGTGCCAGCAGCGTAGGGACTAGCACAGATACGCAGTATTTT.